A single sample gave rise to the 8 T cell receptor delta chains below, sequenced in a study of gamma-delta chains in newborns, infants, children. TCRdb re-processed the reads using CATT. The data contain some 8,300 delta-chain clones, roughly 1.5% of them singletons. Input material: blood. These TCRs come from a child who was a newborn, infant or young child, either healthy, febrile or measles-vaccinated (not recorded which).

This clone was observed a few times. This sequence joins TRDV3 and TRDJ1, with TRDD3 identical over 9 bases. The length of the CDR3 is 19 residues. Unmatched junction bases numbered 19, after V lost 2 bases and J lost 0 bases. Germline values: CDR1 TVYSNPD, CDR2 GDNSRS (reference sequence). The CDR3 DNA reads TGTGCCTTTCCCCCATCCCCGCGCCTGGGGGATCCTTACACCGATAAACTCATCTTT. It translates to CAFPPSPRLGDPYTDKLIF.

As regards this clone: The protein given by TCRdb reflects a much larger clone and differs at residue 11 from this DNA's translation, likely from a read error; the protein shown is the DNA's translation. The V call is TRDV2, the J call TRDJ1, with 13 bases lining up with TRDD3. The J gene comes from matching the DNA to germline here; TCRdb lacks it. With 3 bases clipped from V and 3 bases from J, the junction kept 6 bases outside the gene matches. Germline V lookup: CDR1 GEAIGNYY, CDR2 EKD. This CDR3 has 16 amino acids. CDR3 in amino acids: CACDYVLGDTPDKLIF. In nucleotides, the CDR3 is TGTGCCTGTGACTACGTACTGGGGGATACGCCCGATAAACTCATCTTT.

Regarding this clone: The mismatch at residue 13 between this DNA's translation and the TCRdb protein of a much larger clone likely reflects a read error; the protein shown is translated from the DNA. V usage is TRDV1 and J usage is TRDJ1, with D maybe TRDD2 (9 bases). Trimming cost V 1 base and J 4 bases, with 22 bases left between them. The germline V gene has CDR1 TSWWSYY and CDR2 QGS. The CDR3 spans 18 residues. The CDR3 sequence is CALGEPFLLLGVIDKLIF. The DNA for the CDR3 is TGTGCTCTTGGGGAACCCTTCCTACTACTGGGGGTCATCGATAAACTCATCTTT.

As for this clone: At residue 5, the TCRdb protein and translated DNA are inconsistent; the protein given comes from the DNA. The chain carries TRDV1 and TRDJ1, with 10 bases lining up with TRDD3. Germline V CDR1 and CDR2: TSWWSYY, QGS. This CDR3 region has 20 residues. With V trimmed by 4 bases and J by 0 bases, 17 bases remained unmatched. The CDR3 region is CALGGPALGDIRLYTDKLIF. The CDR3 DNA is TGTGCTCTTGGGGGCCCCGCTCTGGGGGATATACGTTTGTACACCGATAAACTCATCTTT.

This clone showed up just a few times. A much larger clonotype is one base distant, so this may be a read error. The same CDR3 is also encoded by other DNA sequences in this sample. In DNA, the CDR3 is TGCGCCTGTGACACTGGGGGATACGCTTCAGGCACCGATAAACTCATCTTT. This codes for CACDTGGYASGTDKLIF. This sequence joins TRDV2 and TRDJ1, with TRDD3 identical over 13 bases. Germline CDR1 and CDR2: GEAIGNYY and EKD. The CDR3 covers 17 residues.

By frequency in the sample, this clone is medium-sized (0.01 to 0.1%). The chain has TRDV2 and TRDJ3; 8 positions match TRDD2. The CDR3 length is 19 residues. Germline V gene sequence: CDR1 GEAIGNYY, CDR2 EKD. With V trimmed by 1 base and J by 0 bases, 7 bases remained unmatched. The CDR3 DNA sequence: TGTGCCTGTGACACGGGGCTTCCTACGGACTCCTGGGACACCCGACAGATGTTTTTC. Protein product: CACDTGLPTDSWDTRQMFF.

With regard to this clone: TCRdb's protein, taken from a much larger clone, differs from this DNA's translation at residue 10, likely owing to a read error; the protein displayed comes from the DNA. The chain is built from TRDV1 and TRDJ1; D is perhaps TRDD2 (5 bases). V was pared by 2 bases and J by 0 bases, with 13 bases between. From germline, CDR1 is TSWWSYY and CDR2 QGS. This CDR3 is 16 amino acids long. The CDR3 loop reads CALGEIPTVHTDKLIF. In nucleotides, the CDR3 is TGTGCTCTTGGGGAAATCCCTACAGTGCACACCGATAAACTCATCTTT.

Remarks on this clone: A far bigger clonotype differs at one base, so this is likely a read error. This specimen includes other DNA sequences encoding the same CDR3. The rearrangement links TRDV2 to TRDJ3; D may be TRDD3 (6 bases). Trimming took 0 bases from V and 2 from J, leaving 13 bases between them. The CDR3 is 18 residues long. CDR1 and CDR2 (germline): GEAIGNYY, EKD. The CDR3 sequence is CACDTEGDSTWDTRQMFF. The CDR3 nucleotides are TGTGCCTGTGACACCGAGGGGGACTCTACCTGGGACACCCGACAGATGTTTTTC.